The 9 T cell receptor beta chains below were found in one sample sequenced in a study of CXCR3-negative and CXCR3-positive naive CD8 T cells. All TRB cDNA libraries came from 5' RACE performed with UMI labels. TCRdb re-called the 5' RACE reads and gives one entry per CDR3 protein, without DNA. Recorded for this sample: tens of thousands of distinct CDR3 sequences. Sequencing was carried out using memory CD8+ T cells from blood. The receptor set was obtained from a human donor in good health. Some clones in this sample may be carry-over from other donors' samples.

This sequence joins TRBV29-1 and TRBJ2-7. The germline gives CDR1 SQVTM, CDR2 ANQGSEA. The CDR3 spans 12 residues. The CDR3 protein is CSVSGRSYEQYF.

The V call is TRBV6-4, the J call TRBJ2-3. CDR3 length: 12 residues. The germline CDR1 and CDR2 sequences are MRHNA and SNTAGT. Here the CDR3 reads CASSDGGDTQYF.

V usage is TRBV28 and J usage is TRBJ1-1; TCRdb's D call of TRBD1 is untestable without DNA. CDR3 length: 15 amino acids. The germline V gene has CDR1 MDHEN and CDR2 SYDVKM. CDR3 in amino acids: CASSLFNRANTEAFF. Based on the CDR3 plus reference TRBV28 and TRBJ1-1, the full variable domain is DVKVTQSSRYLVKRTGEKVFLECVQDMDHENMFWYRQDPGLGLRLIYFSYDVKMKEKGDIPEGYSVSREKKERFSLILESASTNQTSMYLCASSLFNRANTEAFFGQGTRLTVV.

This chain uses TRBV7-3 with TRBJ1-4. The CDR3 has 11 amino acids. From germline, CDR1 is SGHTA and CDR2 FQGTGA. CDR3 loop: CASSFGEKLFF.

CDR3: CATSEEGAQGETQYF. The rearrangement links TRBV15 to TRBJ2-5; TCRdb reports TRBD1, a call that lacks DNA to check it against. In germline, CDR1 is LNHNV, CDR2 YYDKDF (reference sequence). The CDR3 runs 15 residues.

The chain links TRBV6-2 or TRBV6-3 to TRBJ2-3; TCRdb's D call of TRBD1 is untestable without DNA. There are 14 residues in the CDR3. CDR1 MNHEY and CDR2 SVGEGT come from the germline V gene. Here the CDR3 reads CASSYGGATDTQYF.

CDR3 sequence reads: CASSLPLAGGADTQYF. The chain has TRBV14 and TRBJ2-3; no DNA is available, so the TRBD2 call from TCRdb remains unchecked. The germline V gene has CDR1 SGHDN and CDR2 FVKESK. This CDR3 region has 16 residues.

The V and J genes are TRBV28 and TRBJ1-1. The CDR3 runs 14 residues. Per the germline V gene, CDR1 is MDHEN and CDR2 is SYDVKM. CDR3 region: CASSFLGSHTEAFF.

The chain combines TRBV15 with TRBJ1-5. Per the germline V gene, CDR1 is LNHNV and CDR2 is YYDKDF (reference sequence). There are 14 residues in the CDR3. CDR3 residues: CATSRTRSNQPQHF.